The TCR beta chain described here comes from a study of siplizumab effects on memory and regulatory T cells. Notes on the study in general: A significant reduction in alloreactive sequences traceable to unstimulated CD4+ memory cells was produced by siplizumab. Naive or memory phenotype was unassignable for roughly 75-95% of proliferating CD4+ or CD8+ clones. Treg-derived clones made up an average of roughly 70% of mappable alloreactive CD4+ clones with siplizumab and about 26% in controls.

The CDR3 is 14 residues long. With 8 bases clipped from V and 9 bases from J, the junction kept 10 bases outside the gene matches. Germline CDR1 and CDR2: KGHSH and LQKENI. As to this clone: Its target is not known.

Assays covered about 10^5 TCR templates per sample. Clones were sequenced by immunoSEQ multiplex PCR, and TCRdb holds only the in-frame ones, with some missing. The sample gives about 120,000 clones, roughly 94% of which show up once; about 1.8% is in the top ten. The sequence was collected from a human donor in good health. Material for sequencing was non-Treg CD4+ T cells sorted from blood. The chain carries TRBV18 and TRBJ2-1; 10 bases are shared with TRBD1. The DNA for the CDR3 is TGTGCCAGCCGACCGACTGGACAGGGGGGTGAGCAGTTCTTC. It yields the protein CASRPTGQGGEQFF.